Shown below are 25 T cell receptor beta chains from a single sample sequenced in a study of blood T cell repertoires in COVID-19. TCRdb keeps only in-frame clones here, not all; method: immunoSEQ multiplex PCR. The sample contains fewer than 250,000 clones, 84% of which appear only once. The specimen was peripheral blood. These receptors were taken from a man aged 50 or older with acute or convalescent COVID-19.

V and J are TRBV2 and TRBJ1-6; D gene uncertain. V was pared by 5 bases and J by 4 bases, with 9 bases between. This CDR3 comprises 14 residues. Germline V gene data show CDR1 as SNHLY and CDR2 as FYNNEI. The CDR3 region is CASSTSAYNSPLHF. The CDR3 bases are TGTGCCAGCAGTACCTCTGCGTATAATTCACCCCTCCACTTT.

This clone was recorded many times. The V gene is TRBV14, the J gene TRBJ2-3; D perhaps matches TRBD2 (7 bases). CDR1 is SGHDN and CDR2 is FVKESK in the germline V gene. Trimming removed 4 bases from V and 0 bases from J, with 14 bases in between. There are 16 residues in the CDR3. CDR3 in amino acids: CASSRIPGGSTDTQYF. CDR3 DNA: TGTGCCAGCAGCCGTATCCCGGGGGGCAGCACAGATACGCAGTATTTT.

The sample holds a few counts of this clone. V gene TRBV29-1 combines with J gene TRBJ1-2, with TRBD1 as a possible D gene (6 bases). The germline gives CDR1 SQVTM, CDR2 ANQGSEA. This CDR3 is 16 amino acids long. Trimming removed 1 base from V and 4 bases from J, with 19 bases in between. The CDR3 bases are TGCAGCGTTGAAGTGAGGGCAGGGGAGTTCATCTATGGCTACACCTTC. The encoded protein is CSVEVRAGEFIYGYTF.

This chain joins TRBV14 and TRBJ1-1; a possible D gene is TRBD1 (5 bases). The germline V gene has CDR1 SGHDN and CDR2 FVKESK. The CDR3 contains 15 residues. Trimming shortened V by 7 bases and J by 3 bases, and 18 bases separated the two germline ends. The CDR3 nucleotides are TGTGCCAGCACCCCACTGGGGGGACGCTACACTGAAGCTTTCTTT. Protein product: CASTPLGGRYTEAFF.

The rearrangement links TRBV10-3 to TRBJ1-5, with D maybe TRBD1 (5 bases). The germline CDR1 and CDR2 sequences are ENHRY and SYGVKD. The CDR3 length is 12 residues. V was shortened by 8 bases and J by 6 bases, with 11 bases between the two germline ends. The CDR3 reads CAIAEGSQPQHF. CDR3 DNA sequence: TGTGCCATCGCGGAGGGGAGTCAGCCCCAGCATTTT.

This clone was seen more than once but under ten times. The genes are TRBV4-1 and TRBJ1-1; 8 nucleotides agree with TRBD1. The germline V gene has CDR1 MGHRA and CDR2 YSYEKL. There are 18 residues in the CDR3. V shed 1 base and J 7 bases; nucleotides not matched to a gene: 17. CDR3 residues: CASSQGYGTGGRVSEAFF. CDR3 coding DNA: TGCGCCAGCAGCCAAGGGTACGGAACAGGGGGGAGAGTCAGTGAAGCTTTCTTT.

The chain recombines TRBV30 with TRBJ1-3, with 7 bases matching TRBD1. The CDR3 runs 14 residues. V lost 4 bases, J lost 0 bases, and 3 bases stayed unmatched. Germline V lookup: CDR1 GTSNPN, CDR2 SVGIG (reference sequence). The chain's CDR3 is CAWNTGASGNTIYF. CDR3 DNA sequence: TGTGCCTGGAACACAGGGGCCTCTGGAAACACCATATATTTT.

CDR3 protein: CASSLGQGIGQPQHF. The DNA of the CDR3 is TGTGCCAGCAGCCTAGGACAGGGCATCGGCCAGCCCCAGCATTTT. The rearrangement joins TRBV7-2 to TRBJ1-5; 8 bases fit TRBD1. Losses at the gene ends were 5 bases for V and 7 bases for J; bases not matched to a gene: 10. The CDR3 contains 15 residues. Per the germline V gene, CDR1 is SGHTA and CDR2 is FQGNSA. Variable domain in full (rest from reference TRBV7-2 and TRBJ1-5): GAGVSQSPSNKVTEKGKDVELRCDPISGHTALYWYRQSLGQGLEFLIYFQGNSAPDKSGLPSDRFSAERTGGSVSTLTIQRTQQEDSAVYLCASSLGQGIGQPQHFGDGTRLSIL.

The CDR3 region is CASNSPWGGHHYNEQFF. Here the CDR3 DNA reads TGTGCCAGCAATTCGCCTTGGGGAGGGCACCACTACAATGAGCAGTTCTTC. J is TRBJ2-1 and V is TRBV28, with 7 positions matching TRBD2. The length of the CDR3 is 17 residues. From germline, CDR1 is MDHEN and CDR2 SYDVKM. The trim removed 7 bases at V and 3 bases at J, leaving 15 bases unmatched.

The CDR3 DNA is TGTGCCAGCAGCTCCCGGGGACAGCTAGCCAAAAACATTCAGTACTTC. Translating gives CASSSRGQLAKNIQYF. The V and J genes are TRBV5-6 and TRBJ2-4; 7 nucleotides match TRBD1. CDR3 size: 16 residues. The V gene end was trimmed by 3 bases and the J gene end by 0 bases; junction bases not matched to a gene: 6. CDR1 is SGHDT, CDR2 YYEEEE, per germline.

This clone is a singleton in its sample. V and J are TRBV18 and TRBJ2-5; no reliable D call. Germline CDR1 is KGHSH and CDR2 is LQKENI. CDR3 size: 16 residues. Trimming shortened V by 0 bases and J by 4 bases, and 15 bases separated the two germline ends. This CDR3 is CASSPPAQRPGETQYF. CDR3 bases: TGTGCCAGCTCACCACCGGCCCAGAGACCAGGAGAGACCCAGTACTTC.

The chain's CDR3 is CASSNRGNQPQHF. As DNA, the CDR3 is TGTGCCAGCAGTAACCGGGGCAATCAGCCCCAGCATTTT. The chain uses TRBV2 and TRBJ1-5; D is unresolved. The ends were cut back, 5 bases at V and 2 bases at J, with 7 bases in the middle. The CDR3 totals 13 residues. Germline loops: CDR1 SNHLY, CDR2 FYNNEI.

The chain recombines TRBV30 with TRBJ2-5, with 13 nucleotides matching TRBD2. CDR1 is GTSNPN and CDR2 is SVGIG in the germline V gene (reference sequence). Trimming cost V 2 bases and J 7 bases; bases outside gene matches: 7. This CDR3 has 15 amino acids. CDR3 DNA sequence: TGTGCCTGGAGTCAACTAGCGGGAGGGTCGGGGACCCAGTACTTC. The encoded protein is CAWSQLAGGSGTQYF.

The chain has TRBV9 and TRBJ2-5; 14 bases match TRBD2. The germline V gene has CDR1 SGDLS and CDR2 YYNGEE. The J segment lost 3 bases and the V segment lost 2 bases, leaving 6 bases of the junction unmatched. This CDR3 spans 17 amino acids. The CDR3 spells CASSVGTSGGPKETQYF. In DNA, the CDR3 is TGTGCCAGCAGCGTGGGGACTAGCGGGGGCCCGAAAGAGACCCAGTACTTC.

This chain connects TRBV6-5 to TRBJ1-2, with D uncertain. Germline CDR1 reads MNHEY; CDR2 reads SVGAGI. The V gene lost 0 bases and the J gene lost 8 bases, with 16 bases spanning the gap. The length of the CDR3 is 15 residues. CDR3 DNA: TGTGCCAGCAGTTACTCTAGCAGTCCTGGAGCGGGCTACACCTTC. Its translation is CASSYSSSPGAGYTF.

This sequence joins TRBV30 and TRBJ2-7, with 8 bases matching TRBD2. Germline values: CDR1 GTSNPN, CDR2 SVGIG (reference sequence). This CDR3 is built from 14 residues. V shed 2 bases, J shed 2 bases, and the junction held 5 bases outside the gene matches. This CDR3 reads CAWSSTSGPYEQYF. Written as DNA, the CDR3 is TGTGCCTGGAGTAGTACTAGCGGCCCCTACGAGCAGTACTTC.

The chain employs TRBV7-9 and TRBJ1-2; D gene unclear. The germline V gene has CDR1 SEHNR and CDR2 FQNEAQ (reference sequence). V lost 5 bases and J 0 bases, leaving 22 bases between the germline ends. This CDR3 has 18 amino acids. CDR3 amino acids: CASSPISSGLTANYGYTF. The CDR3 DNA reads TGTGCCAGCAGCCCGATCTCGAGTGGGCTAACAGCTAACTATGGCTACACCTTC. Full variable domain (rest looked up from reference TRBV7-9 and TRBJ1-2): DTGVSQNPRHKITKRGQNVTFRCDPISEHNRLYWYRQTLGQGPEFLTYFQNEAQLEKSRLLSDRFSAERPKGSFSTLEIQRTEQGDSAMYLCASSPISSGLTANYGYTFGSGTRLTVV.

This clone has a single count. The chain carries TRBV28 and TRBJ1-4; TRBD1 might be the D (5 bases). The V gene's germline CDR1 is MDHEN and CDR2 SYDVKM. The CDR3 is made up of 14 amino acids. V lost 2 bases and J 4 bases, leaving 8 bases between the germline ends. The CDR3 is CASSLTGSNEKLFF. Written as DNA, the CDR3 is TGTGCCAGCAGTTTAACAGGTAGTAATGAAAAACTGTTTTTT.

V is TRBV5-5 and J is TRBJ2-7; 7 bases are a match to TRBD1. The CDR3 extends over 15 amino acids. The V and J ends lost 1 base and 4 bases, in that order; junction bases with no gene match: 8. The germline V gene encodes CDR1 SGHKS and CDR2 YYEKEE (reference sequence). CDR3 sequence (DNA): TGTGCCAGCAGCTTGTGGGACAGTCTTTCGTACGAGCAGTACTTC. Protein product: CASSLWDSLSYEQYF.

The V call is TRBV6-1, the J call TRBJ1-2; the match to TRBD1 covers 9 bases. V shed 2 bases and J 4 bases; nucleotides not matched to a gene: 17. CDR1 is MNHNS, CDR2 SASEGT, per germline. This CDR3 region has 19 residues. CDR3 sequence: CASSEPVYGTGNLGYGYTF. In DNA, the CDR3 is TGTGCCAGCAGTGAACCCGTTTACGGGACAGGGAATTTAGGCTATGGCTACACCTTC.

The chain joins TRBV29-1 to TRBJ2-7; D is ambiguous. This CDR3 has 11 residues. The V gene's germline CDR1 is SQVTM and CDR2 ANQGSEA. Trimming took 5 bases from V and 5 from J, leaving 10 bases between them. This chain's CDR3 is CSVTSTDEQYF. CDR3 DNA: TGCAGCGTTACATCCACCGACGAGCAGTACTTC.

V usage is TRBV7-9 and J usage is TRBJ1-6; tentative D call: TRBD1 (6 bases). The germline V gene has CDR1 SEHNR and CDR2 FQNEAQ (reference sequence). The ends were cut back, 5 bases at V and 4 bases at J, with 12 bases in the middle. This CDR3 contains 15 residues. The CDR3 DNA follows: TGTGCCAGCAGCCCCGGGACACTTTATAATTCACCCCTCCACTTT. Translation gives CASSPGTLYNSPLHF.

The rearrangement uses TRBV29-1 and TRBJ1-2; D possibly corresponds to TRBD1 (6 bases). CDR1 is SQVTM and CDR2 is ANQGSEA in the germline V gene. The CDR3 totals 10 residues. The CDR3 DNA reads as TGCGGGGCAGGGGCGGATGGCTACACCTTC. Encoded protein: CGAGADGYTF.

The V and J genes are TRBV19 and TRBJ1-1, with D perhaps matching TRBD1 (5 bases). V gave up 3 bases and J gave up 1 base, with 15 bases separating them. The germline gives CDR1 LNHDA, CDR2 SQIVND (reference sequence). CDR3 length: 16 residues. The CDR3 loop is CASSMGLGLKNTEAFF. CDR3 bases: TGTGCCAGTAGTATGGGGCTGGGCCTTAAGAACACTGAAGCTTTCTTT.

The DNA for the CDR3 is TGTGCCAGCAGCCAAGGGCTAGTGCCCTCTGGGGCCAACGTCCTGACTTTC. Protein: CASSQGLVPSGANVLTF. This sequence joins TRBV3-1 (or the pseudogene TRBV3-2) and TRBJ2-6; no clear D gene. V shed 1 base and J shed 0 bases, with 10 bases lying between them. There are 17 residues in the CDR3. Germline CDR1 LGHDT, CDR2 YNNKEL (reference sequence).